Listed below are T cell receptor beta chains from one sample, sequenced in a study of blood T cell repertoires in COVID-19. TCRdb's copy holds only in-frame clones and misses some; the assay was immunoSEQ multiplex PCR. Of more than 130,000 clones listed, roughly four fifths are singletons. Sequenced: peripheral blood. These receptor sequences come from a woman older than 75 in a cohort sampled during active or convalescent COVID-19. CDR3s leave out the opening cysteine and the closing phenylalanine or tryptophan. A D gene is named only where the DNA matches it firmly.

13	TRBD1	TRBV5-5	TRBJ1-1	ASSPLTGGRTEAF
14	NA	TRBV2	TRBJ1-1	ASSLKPGALNTEAF
9	TRBD1	TRBV20-1	TRBJ1-5	SAKHGAGQT
13	TRBD2	TRBV5-8	TRBJ2-3	ASSSRTSFTDTQY
11	NA	TRBV19	TRBJ1-2	ASSRGGNYGYT
13	TRBD1	TRBV5-1	TRBJ2-2	ASSIGTGNTGELF
15	TRBD1	TRBV28	TRBJ1-4	ASRPFPGQGISEKLF
9	NA	TRBV10-1	TRBJ2-4	ASSGQRSGY
10	NA	TRBV7-8	TRBJ2-7	ASSPLRYEQY
13	NA	TRBV9	TRBJ1-1	ASTRNVGSNTEAF
13	NA	TRBV18	TRBJ1-1	ASSPPTGPRIEAF
13	NA	TRBV6-5	TRBJ1-2	ASSYSSRLSYGYT
9	NA	TRBV11-2	TRBJ2-5	ASSGGETQY
12	NA	TRBV6-2/TRBV6-3	TRBJ1-5	ASSYGQARAPQH
13	NA	TRBV7-9	TRBJ1-1	ASSPTQGINTEAF
14	TRBD1	TRBV5-1	TRBJ2-5	ASSLGPTGGRQTQY
13	TRBD1	TRBV18	TRBJ1-6	ASSSTGVSNSPLH